These T cell receptor beta chains were read from a single sample in a study of T-cell memory formation after mild COVID-19. TCRdb redid the calling of the 5' RACE reads with MiXCR, one entry per CDR3 protein. The table has about 260,000 distinct CDR3 sequences, around 15% seen once. Sequenced input: PBMCs or a T cell subset sorted from them (not recorded which). These TCRs come from a man between 18 and 29 years old who had mild COVID-19 (a few samples of this study predate the infection). Cell type and time point are not known. CDR3s include the opening cysteine and the closing phenylalanine or tryptophan. A D gene is named only where the DNA matches it firmly. Where a row states a size, it is once, few, many or the class of an expanded clone; other rows omit it.

d_gene: TRBD1
abundance: few
v_gene: TRBV4-1
j_gene: TRBJ1-5
CDR3aa: CASSQGDRVDQPQHF
CDR3nt: TGCGCCAGCAGCCAAGGGGACAGGGTTGACCAGCCCCAGCATTTT

d_gene: NA
abundance: many
v_gene: TRBV14
j_gene: TRBJ1-1
CDR3aa: CASSPRGANTEAFF
CDR3nt: TGTGCCAGCAGCCCCCGCGGAGCGAACACTGAAGCTTTCTTT

d_gene: TRBD1
abundance: few
v_gene: TRBV6-5
j_gene: TRBJ2-7
CDR3aa: CASSQDRGQAEQYF
CDR3nt: TGTGCCAGCAGTCAAGACAGGGGGCAAGCCGAGCAGTACTTC

d_gene: NA
abundance: many
v_gene: TRBV7-9
j_gene: TRBJ1-1
CDR3aa: CASSPQGSEAFF
CDR3nt: TGTGCCAGCAGCCCACAGGGCTCTGAAGCTTTCTTT

d_gene: NA
abundance: few
v_gene: TRBV3-1
j_gene: TRBJ2-5
CDR3aa: CASSPLARYQETQYF
CDR3nt: TGTGCCAGCAGCCCGTTGGCGAGGTACCAAGAGACCCAGTACTTC

d_gene: NA
abundance: NA
v_gene: TRBV7-9
j_gene: TRBJ1-5
CDR3aa: CASSPGSPQPQHF
CDR3nt: TGTGCCAGCAGCCCTGGGTCTCCCCAGCCCCAGCATTTT

d_gene: NA
abundance: few
v_gene: TRBV12-3/TRBV12-4
j_gene: TRBJ1-1
CDR3aa: CASSTDTEAFF
CDR3nt: TGTGCCAGCAGCACTGACACTGAAGCTTTCTTT

d_gene: NA
abundance: many
v_gene: TRBV5-1
j_gene: TRBJ2-3
CDR3aa: CASSGSAGMGTDTQYF
CDR3nt: TGCGCCAGCAGCGGTTCAGCAGGGATGGGCACAGATACGCAGTATTTT

d_gene: NA
abundance: few
v_gene: TRBV20-1
j_gene: TRBJ2-3
CDR3aa: CSASPTTDTQYF
CDR3nt: TGCAGTGCCAGCCCCACTACAGATACGCAGTATTTT

d_gene: NA
abundance: NA
v_gene: TRBV5-4
j_gene: TRBJ2-1
CDR3aa: CASTVDIYNEQFF
CDR3nt: TGTGCCAGCACTGTGGACATTTACAATGAGCAGTTCTTC

d_gene: NA
abundance: few
v_gene: TRBV4-3
j_gene: TRBJ2-1
CDR3aa: CASSPMRDNEQFF
CDR3nt: TGCGCCAGCAGCCCGATGAGGGACAATGAGCAGTTCTTC

d_gene: NA
abundance: few
v_gene: TRBV11-2
j_gene: TRBJ1-1
CDR3aa: CASSLDPRKGLTEAFF
CDR3nt: TGTGCCAGCAGCTTAGATCCAAGGAAGGGCCTTACTGAAGCTTTCTTT

d_gene: NA
abundance: many
v_gene: TRBV6-6
j_gene: TRBJ2-5
CDR3aa: CASSYSRAGYQETQYF
CDR3nt: TGTGCCAGCAGTTACTCCAGGGCGGGGTACCAAGAGACCCAGTACTTC

d_gene: TRBD2
abundance: many
v_gene: TRBV12-3/TRBV12-4
j_gene: TRBJ2-1
CDR3aa: CASSFRLAGLGEQFF
CDR3nt: TGTGCCAGCAGTTTCAGACTAGCGGGACTAGGTGAGCAGTTCTTC

d_gene: TRBD2
abundance: few
v_gene: TRBV19
j_gene: TRBJ2-7
CDR3aa: CASSNGGLASYEQYF
CDR3nt: TGTGCCAGTAGTAACGGCGGACTAGCCTCCTACGAGCAGTACTTC

d_gene: NA
abundance: many
v_gene: TRBV7-9
j_gene: TRBJ2-3
CDR3aa: CASSLMGDTQYF
CDR3nt: TGTGCCAGCAGCTTAATGGGAGATACGCAGTATTTT

d_gene: TRBD1
abundance: NA
v_gene: TRBV6-5
j_gene: TRBJ1-6
CDR3aa: CASRPGQGPSALHF
CDR3nt: TGTGCCAGCAGGCCGGGACAGGGGCCATCGGCCCTCCACTTT

d_gene: NA
abundance: few
v_gene: TRBV21-1
j_gene: TRBJ2-3
CDR3aa: CASSKEILQGRRDTQYF
CDR3nt: TGTGCCAGCAGCAAAGAAATTCTCCAGGGGAGAAGAGATACGCAGTATTTT

d_gene: NA
abundance: NA
v_gene: TRBV10-3
j_gene: TRBJ2-7
CDR3aa: CAISESKGNLIEQYF
CDR3nt: TGTGCCATCAGTGAGTCGAAGGGGAACTTGATCGAGCAGTACTTC

d_gene: TRBD2
abundance: NA
v_gene: TRBV5-1
j_gene: TRBJ2-5
CDR3aa: CASSPGLAGAQETQYF
CDR3nt: TGCGCCAGCAGCCCAGGACTAGCGGGGGCCCAAGAGACCCAGTACTTC

d_gene: TRBD2
abundance: few
v_gene: TRBV7-2
j_gene: TRBJ2-3
CDR3aa: CASSPSGGAVRTDTQYF
CDR3nt: TGTGCCAGCAGCCCTAGCGGGGGGGCCGTCAGGACAGATACGCAGTATTTT

d_gene: TRBD2
abundance: few
v_gene: TRBV6-5
j_gene: TRBJ2-1
CDR3aa: CASSNLASGGNEQFF
CDR3nt: TGTGCCAGCAGTAACCTTGCTAGCGGGGGTAATGAGCAGTTCTTC

d_gene: NA
abundance: NA
v_gene: TRBV5-1
j_gene: TRBJ1-3
CDR3aa: CASSLTRTDPGSSGNTIYF
CDR3nt: TGCGCCAGCAGCTTGACCAGGACCGACCCCGGAAGCTCTGGAAACACCATATATTTT